The clone carrying this T cell receptor beta chain was recorded at least ten times. Its matching antigen is unknown. The source material, RNA transcripts, was used to amplify TCR beta CDR3 regions. The TCR CDR3 was amplified in a first-round RT-PCR using the HTBI primer set. From the multiplex PCR reads, TCRdb called clonotypes with MiXCR, one entry per CDR3 protein. The data contain 400,000 to 500,000 distinct CDR3 sequences, 13% to 15% of them singletons. Exclusion criteria comprised uncontrolled infection, other autoimmune disease, pregnancy or lactation. This CDR3 has 14 amino acids. Germline V lookup: CDR1 MNHNS, CDR2 SASEGT. V lost 7 bases to trimming and J lost 0 bases, with 13 bases between them. These data belong to a study of T cells in Graves' hyperthyroidism and ophthalmopathy. Broader study findings: A 13 V-J model separated ophthalmopathy from stable hyperthyroidism.

The receptor comes from a woman under 30 with Graves' hyperthyroidism. This chain joins TRBV6-1 and TRBJ2-7, with D hard to call. The material sequenced was blood. The CDR3 region is CASKLAPSSYEQYF. The CDR3 nucleotides are TGTGCCAGCAAATTAGCTCCGAGCTCCTACGAGCAGTACTTC.